This T cell receptor (beta chain) was found in a study of graft-versus-host responses after intestinal transplantation. From the graft tissue, intraepithelial and lamina propria lymphocytes were released through processing. Measured with immunoSEQ multiplex PCR; TCRdb has only the in-frame clones, and not every one. The sample has 13,000 to 15,000 clones, over 60% seen once. Study-wide results and caveats: Some patients had graft-donor T cell macrochimerism, and their allografts showed high graft-versus-host to host-versus-graft clonal ratios.

This CDR3 contains 13 residues. CDR1 and CDR2 from the germline V gene are MNHEY and SVGAGI. Comment on this clone: Its antigen remains unknown. Mismatch with germline at one junction end may stem from a read error.

The chain joins TRBV6-5 to TRBJ1-2; possible D gene TRBD1, 5 bases. The origin of this receptor is a human patient who received an intestinal transplant, so some T cells may come from the graft donor. The sample here was ileum tissue, taken just under 28 days after intestinal transplant. DNA of the CDR3: TGTGCCAGCAGTGCCCTCTACGAGCCAGGGAGGCTCTTC. Amino acids: CASSALYEPGRLF.